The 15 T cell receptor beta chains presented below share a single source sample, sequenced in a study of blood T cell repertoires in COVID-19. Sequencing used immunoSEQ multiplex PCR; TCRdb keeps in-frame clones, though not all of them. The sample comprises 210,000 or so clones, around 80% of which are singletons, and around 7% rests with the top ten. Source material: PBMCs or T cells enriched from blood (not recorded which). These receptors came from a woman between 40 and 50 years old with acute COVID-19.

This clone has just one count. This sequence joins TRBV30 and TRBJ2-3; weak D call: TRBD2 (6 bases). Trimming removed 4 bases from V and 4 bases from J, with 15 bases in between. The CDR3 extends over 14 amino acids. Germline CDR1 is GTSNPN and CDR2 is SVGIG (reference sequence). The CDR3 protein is CAWNVGGLSDTQYF. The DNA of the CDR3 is TGTGCCTGGAACGTGGGAGGTTTATCAGATACGCAGTATTTT.

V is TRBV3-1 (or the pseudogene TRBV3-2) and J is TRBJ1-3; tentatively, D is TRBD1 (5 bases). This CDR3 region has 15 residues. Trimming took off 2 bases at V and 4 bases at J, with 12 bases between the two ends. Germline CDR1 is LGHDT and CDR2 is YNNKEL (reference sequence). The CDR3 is CASSQTQGGGNTIYF. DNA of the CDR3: TGTGCCAGCAGCCAAACCCAGGGAGGAGGAAACACCATATATTTT.

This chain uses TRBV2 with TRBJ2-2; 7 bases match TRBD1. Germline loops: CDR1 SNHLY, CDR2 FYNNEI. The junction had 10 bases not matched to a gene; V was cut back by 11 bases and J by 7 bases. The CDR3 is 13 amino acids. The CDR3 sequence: CAGTTGLGGELFF. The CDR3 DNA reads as TGTGCCGGCACGACAGGGTTGGGCGGGGAGCTGTTTTTT.

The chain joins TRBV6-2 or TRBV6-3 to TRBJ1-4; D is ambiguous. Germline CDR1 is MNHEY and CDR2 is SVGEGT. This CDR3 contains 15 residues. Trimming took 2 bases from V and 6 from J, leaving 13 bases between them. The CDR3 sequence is CASSYESAGDEKLFF. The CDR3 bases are TGTGCCAGCAGTTACGAGTCCGCCGGGGATGAAAAACTGTTTTTT.

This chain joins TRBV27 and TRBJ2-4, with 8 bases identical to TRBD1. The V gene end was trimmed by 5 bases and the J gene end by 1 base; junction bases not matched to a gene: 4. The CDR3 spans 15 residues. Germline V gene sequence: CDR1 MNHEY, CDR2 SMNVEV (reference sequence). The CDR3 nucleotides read TGTGCCAGCAGTGCTAACAGGGGGGCCAAAAACATTCAGTACTTC. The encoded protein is CASSANRGAKNIQYF.

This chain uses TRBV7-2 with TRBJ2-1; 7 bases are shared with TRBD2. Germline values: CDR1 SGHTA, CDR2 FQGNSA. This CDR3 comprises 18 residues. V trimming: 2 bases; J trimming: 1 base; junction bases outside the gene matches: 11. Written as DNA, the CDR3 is TGTGCCAGCAGCTTAACGGGGGGAAGGAGCGGGTCCTACAATGAGCAGTTCTTC. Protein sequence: CASSLTGGRSGSYNEQFF.

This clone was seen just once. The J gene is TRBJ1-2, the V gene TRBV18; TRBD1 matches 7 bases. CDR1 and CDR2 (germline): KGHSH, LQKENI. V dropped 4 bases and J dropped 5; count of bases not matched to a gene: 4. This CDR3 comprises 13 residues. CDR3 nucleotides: TGTGCCAGCTCACGACAGGGTCGGTATGGCTACACCTTC. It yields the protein CASSRQGRYGYTF.

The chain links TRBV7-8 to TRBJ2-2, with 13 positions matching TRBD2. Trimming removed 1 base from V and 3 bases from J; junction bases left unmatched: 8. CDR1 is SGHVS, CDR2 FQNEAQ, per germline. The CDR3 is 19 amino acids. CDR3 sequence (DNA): TGTGCCAGCAGCTTAGGTGGACTAGCGGGAGCCCTAGACACCGGGGAGCTGTTTTTT. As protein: CASSLGGLAGALDTGELFF.

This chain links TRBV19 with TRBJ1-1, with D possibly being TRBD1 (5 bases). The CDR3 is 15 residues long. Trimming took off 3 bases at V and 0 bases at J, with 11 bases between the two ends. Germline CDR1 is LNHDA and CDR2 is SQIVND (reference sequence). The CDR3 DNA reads TGTGCCAGTAGTATCAAGGGCAGGGTGAACACTGAAGCTTTCTTT. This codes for CASSIKGRVNTEAFF.

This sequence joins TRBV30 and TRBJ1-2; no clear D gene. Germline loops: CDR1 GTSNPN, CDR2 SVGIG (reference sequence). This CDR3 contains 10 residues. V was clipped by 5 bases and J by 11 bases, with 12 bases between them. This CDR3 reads CAWVSVGYTF. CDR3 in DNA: TGTGCCTGGGTCAGCGTTGGGTACACCTTC.

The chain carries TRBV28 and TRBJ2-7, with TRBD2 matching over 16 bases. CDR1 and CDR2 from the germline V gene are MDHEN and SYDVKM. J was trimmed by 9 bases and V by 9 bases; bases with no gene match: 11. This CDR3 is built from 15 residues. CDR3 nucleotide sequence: TGTGCCAGTACTGATGGGACTAGCGGGAGGGCGGCGCAGTACTTC. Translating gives CASTDGTSGRAAQYF.

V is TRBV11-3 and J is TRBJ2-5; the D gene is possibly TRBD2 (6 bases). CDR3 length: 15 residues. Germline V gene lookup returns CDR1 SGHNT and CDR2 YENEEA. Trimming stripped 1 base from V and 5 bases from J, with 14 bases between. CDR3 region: CASSLGISSEETQYF. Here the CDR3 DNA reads TGTGCCAGCAGCTTAGGTATCTCTAGCGAGGAGACCCAGTACTTC.

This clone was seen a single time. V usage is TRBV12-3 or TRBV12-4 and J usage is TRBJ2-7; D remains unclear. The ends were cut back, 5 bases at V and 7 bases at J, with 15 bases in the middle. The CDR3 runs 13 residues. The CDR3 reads CASSRSRSSEQYF. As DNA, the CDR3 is TGTGCCAGCAGTAGAAGCCGGTCTTCGGAGCAGTACTTC.

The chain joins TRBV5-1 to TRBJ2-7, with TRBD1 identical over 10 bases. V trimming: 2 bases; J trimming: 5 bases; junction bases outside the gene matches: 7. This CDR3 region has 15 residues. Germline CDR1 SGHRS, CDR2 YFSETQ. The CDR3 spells CASSLGGTGVNEQYF. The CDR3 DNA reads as TGCGCCAGCAGCTTAGGCGGGACAGGGGTAAACGAGCAGTACTTC.

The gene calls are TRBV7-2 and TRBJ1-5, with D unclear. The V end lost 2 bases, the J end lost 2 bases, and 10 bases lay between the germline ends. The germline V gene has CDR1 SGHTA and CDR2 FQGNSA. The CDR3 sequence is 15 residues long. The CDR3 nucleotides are TGTGCCAGCAGCTTAAGGCATAGCGGCAATCAGCCCCAGCATTTT. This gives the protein CASSLRHSGNQPQHF.